This T cell receptor (beta chain) is drawn from a study of shared clonotypes between healthy human individuals (dated by TCRdb to the early 2020s). For context, the study as a whole: The cohort included three men and a couple of women between 18 and 49 years of age. Leukapheresis yielded between about 0.8 and 8.9 billion PBMCs per donor. Different laboratories and diverse techniques were used to prepare libraries and sequence TCR repertoires, to increase sequencing depth and limit assay-specific biases. For each donor, three plates each were used for CD4 naive and CD4 memory, two plates were used for CD8 naive, and one plate was used for CD8 memory. Blood TCR repertoires of roughly 5 healthy adults were deeply sequenced to estimate repertoire size and the extent of clonotype sharing between individuals. Study-wide findings and limitations: Clonotypes shared by all four sorted-subset donors showed higher generation probabilities than non-shared clonotypes. Pairwise subsampling led to the expectation that sequencing depth would affect the degree of clonotype sharing among donors. Larger estimated clonotype richness was generally found for naive subsets than for memory subsets. Because the study included only a small number of donors, the genetic and exposure-history diversity represented was limited. Sharing across a handful of donors was observed for around 4.8% of naive CD4, 3% to 3.5% of naive CD8, about 2.3% of memory CD4, and roughly 0.4% of memory CD8 clonotypes. Only blood was sampled, and tissue TCR repertoires likely differ from those in blood. Even with the large sequencing depth, rarefaction of the sorted-subset datasets indicated that sequencing was incomplete.

In the germline V gene, CDR1 corresponds to MNHNS and CDR2 to SASEGT. The V and J ends are trimmed by 1 base and 0 bases, leaving 16 bases between them. Taken from cysteine to phenylalanine, the CDR3 has 18 residues. Only the CDR3 portion is preserved as DNA: 54 bases, with reading frame beginning at the first base. In the case of this clone: It lacks a known antigen. The sample holds no much larger clone one base away, and base qualities are not on file.

Donors were healthy HIV-negative adults with no recently reported acute infections or vaccinations. Only Caucasian adults living in Nashville, Tennessee, USA were represented among the donors. CD4+ T cells were enriched by magnetic negative selection; naive cells were then positively selected on CD45RA, and the negative fraction formed the memory subset. Blood was obtained by leukapheresis, after which PBMCs were separated by Ficoll-Histopaque density gradient centrifugation and cryopreserved in liquid nitrogen vapor phase. Analytical flow cytometry was used to check the purity and quantity of every magnetically sorted T cell population. Genomic DNA was isolated from every sorted fraction and measured by UV absorbance on a Nanodrop 2000c. TCR CDR3 regions were amplified from genomic DNA by multiplex PCR using the deep immunoSEQ assay. Extracted genomic DNA from each cell subset was spread evenly across all wells of several immunoSEQ 96-well plates, with each plate serving as a replicate. For sorted subsets, each replicate PCR was loaded with approximately 0.2 ug genomic DNA, equivalent to about 33,000 T cell genomes. The purified libraries were quantified using a Qubit 3.0 fluorometer, sized with a Bioanalyzer 2100, and then quantified again using the KAPA Library Quantification kit. Every immunoSEQ 96-well plate was sequenced on a dedicated single-read 150-cycle Illumina NextSeq 550 flow cell. Turning to the authors' computational methods: Because the immunoSEQ output included only junctional sequences and no quality scores, the filtering could not be the same as the filtering used for full-length reads. Sequences were annotated with PyIR, a Python wrapper for IgBLAST v1.9, using IMGT germline references to assign V/J genes and CDR3. Any read was removed if the V/J assignment was weak (E-value above 1e-6), the CDR3 was missing, or the read contained stop codons, out-of-frame junctions, or ambiguous translated residues. V3J clonotypes were defined by identical inferred V gene, J gene, and CDR3 amino acid sequence. To compute the percentage overlap between repertoires, the number of shared unique clonotypes was divided by the size of the smaller repertoire. RTK rarefaction, the Chao1 estimator, and Recon v2.1 estimates of unobserved clonotypes were used to assess repertoire richness. Generation probabilities were computed with OLGA for all TCRbeta clonotypes obtained by the gDNA method from a few donors. The source is immuneACCESS, and TCRdb retained only in-frame sequences with V and J called. Part of the clones is not carried over; for the studies checked, unresolved V genes explain less than half of this, and the remainder is unexplained. V and J calls and clone size are those listed in that table; D and trimming were worked out from the DNA. The sample records 2 million to 3 million clones, 90% to 95% of which are singletons. The biggest ten clones account for 0.36% of the sample.

The rearranged chain carries TRBV6-1 and TRBJ2-4; D gene: possibly TRBD2, on 6 matching bases. Sequences were obtained from naive CD4+ T cells from PBMCs. Taken with the paper, the label for cell subset or site translates to: CD45RA+ positively selected. The TCR was taken from a man in his late teens or twenties in good health. Some clones in this sample may be carry-over from other donors' samples. The base sequence is TGTGCCAGCAGTGAAGACGGCGGGGCTAAACTAGCCAAAAACATTCAGTACTTC. It codes for CASSEDGGAKLAKNIQYF.